This TCR beta chain was profiled in a study of T-cell reconstitution after alpha-beta-depleted transplantation in children. Per germline, CDR1 SGHRS and CDR2 YFSETQ. Trimming cost V 1 base and J 5 bases, with 12 bases left between them. This CDR3 is built from 14 residues. The study, taken as a whole, reports: Several hundred expanded graft clones reportedly were the source of alpha-beta T cells about two months after transplant. The high TCRbeta diversity at day 60 in some patients came from surviving recipient T cells and thymic progenitors. At the one-year point after transplant, T-cell counts and TCRbeta diversity were found to come mostly from T cells that had been newly produced.

A remark on this clonotype: Its antigen is not identified.

Using unique molecular identifiers, the investigators prepared the TCRbeta library. TCRdb independently ran MiXCR on the PCR reads; one entry per CDR3 protein. The sample carries a few hundred thousand distinct CDR3 sequences, roughly 27% recorded once. This chain joins TRBV5-1 and TRBJ1-2; D perhaps matches TRBD1 (6 bases). This TCR derives from a boy less than two years old with Wiskott-Aldrich syndrome, due to receive a stem cell transplant. The sample in question was PBMCs, obtained before TCRalphabeta/CD19-depleted stem cell transplant. The CDR3 DNA sequence: TGCGCCAGCAGCTTGATGACAGGTGAATATGGCTACACCTTC. This encodes CASSLMTGEYGYTF.